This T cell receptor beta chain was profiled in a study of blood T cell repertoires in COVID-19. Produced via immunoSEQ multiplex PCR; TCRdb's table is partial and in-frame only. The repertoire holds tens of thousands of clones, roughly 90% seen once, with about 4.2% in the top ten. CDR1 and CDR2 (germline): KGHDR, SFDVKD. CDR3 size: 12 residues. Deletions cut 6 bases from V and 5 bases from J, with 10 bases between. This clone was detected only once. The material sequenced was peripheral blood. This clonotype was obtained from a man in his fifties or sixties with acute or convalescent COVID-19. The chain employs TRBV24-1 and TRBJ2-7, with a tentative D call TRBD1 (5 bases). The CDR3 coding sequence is TGTGCCACCAGTTATCAGGGAAACGAGCAGTACTTC. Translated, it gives CATSYQGNEQYF.